The clone carrying this T cell receptor (beta chain) was seen repeatedly, ten times or more. Its antigen remains unidentified. The sample comes from a study of neurological immune-mediated disorders. Study-level information: Of the approximately 34 patients with multiple sclerosis, some 31 had relapsing-remitting MS, whereas the remaining 3 had secondary progressive MS. General observations from the study: No CDR3 amino acid sequences recurred among expanded clones across subjects, suggesting private repertoires in all groups.

As for the cDNA, it was generated by 5'RACE with 10-nucleotide random UMIs. Via MiXCR, TCRdb re-called the 5' RACE reads, giving one row per CDR3 protein. The data show about 58,000 distinct CDR3 sequences, roughly 3.5% seen once. This TCR was recovered from an older woman with multiple sclerosis. Sequencing was carried out using PBMCs.

As DNA, the CDR3 is TGTGCCACCAGCAGAGAAGGTCAAGGGTGGCAGCCCCAGCATTTT. It is translated as CATSREGQGWQPQHF. The V gene is TRBV15, the J gene TRBJ1-5; D gene uncertain. V lost 0 bases to trimming and J lost 7 bases, with 13 bases between them. The CDR3 loop spans 15 amino acids. Germline CDR1 reads LNHNV; CDR2 reads YYDKDF (reference sequence).